This T cell receptor (beta chain) was observed in a study of shared clonotypes between healthy human individuals. CD45RO-negative, CCR7-selected cells formed the naive CD8 fraction, which excluded terminally differentiated effector memory CD45RA+ cells. The CDR3 is made up of 14 amino acids. Germline loops: CDR1 MDHEN, CDR2 SYDVKM. V dropped 7 bases and J dropped 2 bases, with 15 bases sitting between them. Sequenced by immunoSEQ multiplex PCR; TCRdb stores in-frame clones only, minus some. The sample includes over 2,000,000 clones, around 93% of them seen just once. This clone came up once. The sample consisted of naive CD8+ T cells from PBMCs. The V and J genes are TRBV28 and TRBJ2-7; possibly TRBD1 for D (6 bases). The TCR was taken from a man aged 18 to 29 in good health. Some clones in this sample may be carry-over from other donors' samples. CDR3 region: CASTPTDRTYEQYF. DNA for the CDR3: TGTGCCAGCACCCCGACGGACAGAACCTACGAGCAGTACTTC.